This entry concerns a single T cell receptor beta chain. Clones were sequenced by immunoSEQ multiplex PCR, and TCRdb holds only the in-frame ones, with some missing. Of 350 to 500 clones in the sample, 69% are singletons; the top ten hold about 15%. The source of the sample is a study of the immune and genomic landscape of osteosarcoma. CDR1 is MNHNS and CDR2 is SASEGT in the germline V gene. The CDR3 length is 12 residues. With 6 bases removed from V and 6 bases from J, the gap between germline ends came to 12 bases. Sequenced sample: primary tumor tissue from the pelvis. The TCR comes from an older man with osteosarcoma. V and J are TRBV6-1 and TRBJ2-7, with D tentatively TRBD2 (5 bases). CDR3 amino acids: CASRGPSGEQYF. CDR3 nucleotide sequence: TGTGCCAGCAGGGGCCCCAGCGGCGAGCAGTACTTC.